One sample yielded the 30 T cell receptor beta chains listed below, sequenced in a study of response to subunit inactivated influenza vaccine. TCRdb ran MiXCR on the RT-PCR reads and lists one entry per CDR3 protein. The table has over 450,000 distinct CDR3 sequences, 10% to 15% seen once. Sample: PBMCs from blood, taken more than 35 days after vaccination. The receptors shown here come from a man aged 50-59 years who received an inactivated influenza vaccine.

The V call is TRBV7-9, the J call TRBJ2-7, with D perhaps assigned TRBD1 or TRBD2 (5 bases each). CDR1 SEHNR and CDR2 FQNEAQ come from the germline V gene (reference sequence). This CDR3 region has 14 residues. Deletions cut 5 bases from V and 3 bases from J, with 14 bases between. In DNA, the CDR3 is TGTGCCAGCAGCCCCACCCGGGACCACTACGAGCAGTACTTC. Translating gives CASSPTRDHYEQYF.

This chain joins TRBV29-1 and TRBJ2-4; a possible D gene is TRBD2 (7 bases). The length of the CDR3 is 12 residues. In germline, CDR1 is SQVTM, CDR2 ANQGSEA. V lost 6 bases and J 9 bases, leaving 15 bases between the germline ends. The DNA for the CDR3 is TGCAGCGTGCGGGGGCATCAGGGCATTCAGTACTTC. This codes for CSVRGHQGIQYF.

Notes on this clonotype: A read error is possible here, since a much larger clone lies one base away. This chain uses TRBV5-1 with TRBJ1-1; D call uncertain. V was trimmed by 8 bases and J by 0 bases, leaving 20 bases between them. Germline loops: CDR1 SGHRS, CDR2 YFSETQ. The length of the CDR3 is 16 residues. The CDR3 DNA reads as TGCGCCAGAAGTGTACGAGGGTTGAGAATGAACACTGAAGCTTTCTTT. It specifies CARSVRGLRMNTEAFF.

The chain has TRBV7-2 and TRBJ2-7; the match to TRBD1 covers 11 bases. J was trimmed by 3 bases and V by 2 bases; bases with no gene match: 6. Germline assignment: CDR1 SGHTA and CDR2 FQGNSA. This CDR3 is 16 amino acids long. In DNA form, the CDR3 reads TGTGCCAGCAGCTTAAGTGTCGGGACAGGGGGCTACGAGCAGTACTTC. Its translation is CASSLSVGTGGYEQYF. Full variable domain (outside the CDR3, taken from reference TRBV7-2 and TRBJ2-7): GAGVSQSPSNKVTEKGKDVELRCDPISGHTALYWYRQSLGQGLEFLIYFQGNSAPDKSGLPSDRFSAERTGGSVSTLTIQRTQQEDSAVYLCASSLSVGTGGYEQYFGPGTRLTVT.

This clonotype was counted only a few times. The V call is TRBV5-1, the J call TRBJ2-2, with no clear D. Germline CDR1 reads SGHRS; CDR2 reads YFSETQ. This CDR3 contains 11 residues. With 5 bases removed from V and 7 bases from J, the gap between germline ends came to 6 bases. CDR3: CASSDGGELFF. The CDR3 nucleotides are TGCGCCAGCAGTGACGGCGGGGAGCTGTTTTTT.

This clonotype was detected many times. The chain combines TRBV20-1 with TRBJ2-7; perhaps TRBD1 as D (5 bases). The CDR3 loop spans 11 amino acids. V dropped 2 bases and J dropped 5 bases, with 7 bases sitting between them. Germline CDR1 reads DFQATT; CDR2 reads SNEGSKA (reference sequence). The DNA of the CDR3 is TGCAGTGCTAGACAGGGTGACGAGCAGTACTTC. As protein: CSARQGDEQYF.

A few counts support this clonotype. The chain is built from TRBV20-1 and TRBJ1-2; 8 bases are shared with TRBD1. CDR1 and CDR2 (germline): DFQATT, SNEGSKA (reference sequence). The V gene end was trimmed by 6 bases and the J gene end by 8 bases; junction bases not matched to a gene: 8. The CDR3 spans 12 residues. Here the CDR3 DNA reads TGCAGTGCGAGGACAGGGAAGTTAGGCTACACCTTC. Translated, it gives CSARTGKLGYTF.

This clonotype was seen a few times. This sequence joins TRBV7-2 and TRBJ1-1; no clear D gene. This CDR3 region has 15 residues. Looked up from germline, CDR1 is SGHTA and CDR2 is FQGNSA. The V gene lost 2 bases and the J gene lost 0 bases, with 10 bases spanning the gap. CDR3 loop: CASSLSSSVNTEAFF. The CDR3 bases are TGTGCCAGCAGCTTATCATCCAGCGTGAACACTGAAGCTTTCTTT.

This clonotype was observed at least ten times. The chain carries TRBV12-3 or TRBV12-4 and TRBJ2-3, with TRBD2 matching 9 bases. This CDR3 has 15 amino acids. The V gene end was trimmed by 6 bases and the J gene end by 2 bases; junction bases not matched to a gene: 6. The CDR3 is CASSLTSGYTDTQYF. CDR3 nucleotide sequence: TGTGCCAGCAGCTTGACTAGCGGATACACAGATACGCAGTATTTT.

CDR3 DNA sequence: TGTGCCAGCAGCTTCAGACTAGCGGGAGGTGCAGATACGCAGTATTTT. Protein product: CASSFRLAGGADTQYF. The V and J genes are TRBV7-9 and TRBJ2-3; TRBD2 agrees at 13 bases. Germline V gene data show CDR1 as SEHNR and CDR2 as FQNEAQ (reference sequence). This CDR3 comprises 16 residues. Unmatched junction bases numbered 4, after V lost 3 bases and J lost 4 bases.

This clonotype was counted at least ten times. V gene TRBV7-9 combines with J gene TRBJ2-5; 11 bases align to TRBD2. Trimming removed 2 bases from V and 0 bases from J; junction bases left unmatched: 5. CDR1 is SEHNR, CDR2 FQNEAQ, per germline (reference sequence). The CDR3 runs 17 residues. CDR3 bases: TGTGCCAGCAGCTTATGGGGGACTAGCGGCAACCAAGAGACCCAGTACTTC. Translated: CASSLWGTSGNQETQYF.

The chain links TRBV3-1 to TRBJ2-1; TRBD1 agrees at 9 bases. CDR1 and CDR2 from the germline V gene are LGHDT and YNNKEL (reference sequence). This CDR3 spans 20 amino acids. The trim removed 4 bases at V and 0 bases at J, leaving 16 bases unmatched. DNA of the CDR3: TGTGCCAGCAGCCCTAAACAGGGGGCGGAGAGTTATGTCTCCTACAATGAGCAGTTCTTC. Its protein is CASSPKQGAESYVSYNEQFF.

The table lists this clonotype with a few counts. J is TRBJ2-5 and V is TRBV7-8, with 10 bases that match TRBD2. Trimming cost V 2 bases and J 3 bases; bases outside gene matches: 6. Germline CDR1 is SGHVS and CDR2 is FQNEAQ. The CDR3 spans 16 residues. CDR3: CASSLIDGLAEETQYF. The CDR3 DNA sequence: TGTGCCAGCAGCTTAATAGACGGACTAGCGGAAGAGACCCAGTACTTC.

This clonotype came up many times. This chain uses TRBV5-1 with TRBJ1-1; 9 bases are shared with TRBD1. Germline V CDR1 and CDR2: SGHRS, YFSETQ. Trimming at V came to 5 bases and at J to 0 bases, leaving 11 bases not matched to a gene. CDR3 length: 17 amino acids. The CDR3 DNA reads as TGCGCCAGCAGAACAGGGACAGGGATAGAGGTGAACACTGAAGCTTTCTTT. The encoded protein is CASRTGTGIEVNTEAFF.

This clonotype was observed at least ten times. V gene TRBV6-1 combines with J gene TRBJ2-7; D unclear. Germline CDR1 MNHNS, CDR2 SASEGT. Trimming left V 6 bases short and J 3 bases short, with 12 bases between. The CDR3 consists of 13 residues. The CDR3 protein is CASSRGPIYEQYF. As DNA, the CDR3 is TGTGCCAGCAGCCGCGGACCTATCTACGAGCAGTACTTC.

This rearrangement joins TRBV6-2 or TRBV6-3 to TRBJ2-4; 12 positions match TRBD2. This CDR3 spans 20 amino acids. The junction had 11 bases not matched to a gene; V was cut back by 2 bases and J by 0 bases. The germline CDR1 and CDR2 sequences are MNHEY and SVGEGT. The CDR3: CASSYPGTSGRNLAKNIQYF. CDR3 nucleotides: TGTGCCAGCAGTTACCCCGGGACTAGCGGGCGCAATCTAGCCAAAAACATTCAGTACTTC.

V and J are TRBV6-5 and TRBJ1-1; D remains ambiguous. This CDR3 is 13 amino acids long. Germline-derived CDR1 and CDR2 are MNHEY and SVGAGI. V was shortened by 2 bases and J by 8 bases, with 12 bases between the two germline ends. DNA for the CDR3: TGTGCCAGCAGTTACCACCGGGAAACGGAAGCTTTCTTT. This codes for CASSYHRETEAFF.

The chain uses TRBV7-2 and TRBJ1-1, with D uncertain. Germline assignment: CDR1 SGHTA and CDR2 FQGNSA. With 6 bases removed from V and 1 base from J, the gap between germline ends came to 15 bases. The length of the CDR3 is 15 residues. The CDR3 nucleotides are TGTGCCAGCAGACCCACGGCAGGCGCGAACACTGAAGCTTTCTTT. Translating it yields CASRPTAGANTEAFF.

CDR3 sequence reads: CASSLSRDSGAYEQYF. As DNA, the CDR3 is TGTGCCAGCAGTCTCTCCCGGGACAGCGGGGCCTACGAGCAGTACTTC. This chain joins TRBV6-2 or TRBV6-3 and TRBJ2-7; either TRBD1 or TRBD2 may supply D (7 bases each). The V end lost 5 bases, the J end lost 2 bases, and 19 bases lay between the germline ends. The CDR3 extends over 16 amino acids. The germline CDR1 and CDR2 sequences are MNHEY and SVGEGT.

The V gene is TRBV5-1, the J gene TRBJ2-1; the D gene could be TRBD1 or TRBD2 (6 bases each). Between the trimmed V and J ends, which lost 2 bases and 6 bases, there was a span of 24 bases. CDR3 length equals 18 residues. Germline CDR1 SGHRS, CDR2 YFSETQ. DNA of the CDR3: TGCGCCAGCAGCTTTGACATGTTGAGGGGGGCTTACGTCAATGAGCAGTTCTTC. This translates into CASSFDMLRGAYVNEQFF. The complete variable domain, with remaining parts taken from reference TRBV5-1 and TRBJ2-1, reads KAGVTQTPRYLIKTRGQQVTLSCSPISGHRSVSWYQQTPGQGLQFLFEYFSETQRNKGNFPGRFSGRQFSNSRSEMNVSTLELGDSALYLCASSFDMLRGAYVNEQFFGPGTRLTVL.

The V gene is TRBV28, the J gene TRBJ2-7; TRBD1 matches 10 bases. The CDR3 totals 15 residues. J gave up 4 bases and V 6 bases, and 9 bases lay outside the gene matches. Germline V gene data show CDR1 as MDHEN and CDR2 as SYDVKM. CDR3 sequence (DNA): TGTGCCAGCAGGAACCTCGACAGGGGGCCTTACGAGCAGTACTTC. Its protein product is CASRNLDRGPYEQYF.

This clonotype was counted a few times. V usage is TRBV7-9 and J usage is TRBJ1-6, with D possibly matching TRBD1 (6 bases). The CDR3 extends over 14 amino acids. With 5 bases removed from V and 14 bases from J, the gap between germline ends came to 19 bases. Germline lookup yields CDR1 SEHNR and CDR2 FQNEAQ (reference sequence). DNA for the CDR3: TGTGCCAGCAGCGCTTCCGGGACATTTCAATCCCTCCACTTT. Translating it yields CASSASGTFQSLHF.

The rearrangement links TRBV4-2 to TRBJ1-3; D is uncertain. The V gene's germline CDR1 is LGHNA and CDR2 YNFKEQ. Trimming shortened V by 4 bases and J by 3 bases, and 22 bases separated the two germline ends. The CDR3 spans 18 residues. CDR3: CASSRTHSAVRDGNTIYF. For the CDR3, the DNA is TGTGCCAGCAGCCGAACTCATTCGGCAGTCCGTGATGGAAACACCATATATTTT.

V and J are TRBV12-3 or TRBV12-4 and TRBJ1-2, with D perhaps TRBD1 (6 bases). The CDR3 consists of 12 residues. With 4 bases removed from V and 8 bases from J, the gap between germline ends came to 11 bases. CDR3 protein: CASSSYRVGYTF. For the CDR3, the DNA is TGTGCCAGCAGTTCTTACAGGGTAGGCTACACCTTC.

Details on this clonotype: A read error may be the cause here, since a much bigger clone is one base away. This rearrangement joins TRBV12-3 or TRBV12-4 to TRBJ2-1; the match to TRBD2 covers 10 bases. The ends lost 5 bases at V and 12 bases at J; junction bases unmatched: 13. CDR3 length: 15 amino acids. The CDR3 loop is CASSPSLAGVIGQFF. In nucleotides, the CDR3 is TGTGCCAGCAGTCCCTCCCTAGCGGGAGTTATAGGGCAGTTCTTC.

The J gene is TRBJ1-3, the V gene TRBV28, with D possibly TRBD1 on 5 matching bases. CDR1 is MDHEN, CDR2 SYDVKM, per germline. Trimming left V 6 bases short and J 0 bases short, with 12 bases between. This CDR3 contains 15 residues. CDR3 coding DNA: TGTGCCAGCAGAACTCAGGGTTTCTCTGGAAACACCATATATTTT. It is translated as CASRTQGFSGNTIYF.

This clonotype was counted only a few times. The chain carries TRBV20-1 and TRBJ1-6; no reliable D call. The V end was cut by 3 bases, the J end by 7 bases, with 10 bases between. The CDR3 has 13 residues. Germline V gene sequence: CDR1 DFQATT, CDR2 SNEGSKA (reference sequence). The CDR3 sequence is CSARPDSNSPLHF. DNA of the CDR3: TGCAGTGCTAGGCCGGACTCAAATTCACCCCTCCACTTT.

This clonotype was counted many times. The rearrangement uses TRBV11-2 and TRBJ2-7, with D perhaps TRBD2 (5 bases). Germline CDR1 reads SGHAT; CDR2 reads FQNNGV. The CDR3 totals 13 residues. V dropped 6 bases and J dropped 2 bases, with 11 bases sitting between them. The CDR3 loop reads CASSSTGTYEQYF. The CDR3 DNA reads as TGTGCCAGCAGTTCTACCGGGACCTACGAGCAGTACTTC.

The CDR3, as DNA: TGCAGCGTTGCAGTTGCTGAGCAGTTCTTC. Its protein product is CSVAVAEQFF. This chain links TRBV29-1 with TRBJ2-1, with D unresolved. In germline, CDR1 is SQVTM, CDR2 ANQGSEA. Trimming took off 4 bases at V and 9 bases at J, with 7 bases between the two ends. This CDR3 is built from 10 residues.

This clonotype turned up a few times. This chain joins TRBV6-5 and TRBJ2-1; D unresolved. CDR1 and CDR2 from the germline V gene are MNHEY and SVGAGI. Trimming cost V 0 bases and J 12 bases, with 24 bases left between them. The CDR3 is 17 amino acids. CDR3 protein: CASSYSRPGASRWGQFF. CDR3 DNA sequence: TGTGCCAGCAGTTACTCGCGTCCGGGCGCCTCCCGATGGGGGCAGTTCTTC.